Below are 8 T cell receptor beta chains sequenced from a single sample in a study of T cells after yellow fever vaccination. TCRdb reanalysed the 5' RACE reads using MiXCR and keeps one entry per CDR3 protein. The repertoire has about 130,000 distinct CDR3 sequences, under 9% of them found once; the top ten carry 40%. Sample: CD8+ T cells sorted from PBMCs, taken on the day of the yellow fever booster vaccination. The receptors originated from a man aged 18 to 29 who received the YFV17D yellow fever vaccine.

This sequence joins TRBV7-9 and TRBJ1-2; maybe TRBD1 (6 bases). CDR1 is SEHNR, CDR2 FQNEAQ, per germline (reference sequence). Trimming left V 5 bases short and J 5 bases short, with 12 bases between. This CDR3 has 13 amino acids. Here the CDR3 reads CASSQGTIYGYTF. The CDR3 bases are TGTGCCAGCAGCCAAGGGACAATTTATGGCTACACCTTC.

This clonotype was counted only a few times. This chain joins TRBV4-3 and TRBJ2-2, with D unresolved. This CDR3 is built from 13 residues. The germline V and J ends were trimmed by 4 bases and 6 bases, with 9 bases remaining between them. Germline V lookup: CDR1 LGHNA, CDR2 YSLEER. In nucleotides, the CDR3 is TGCGCCAGCAGCCCCCGTAATCCCGGGGAGCTGTTTTTT. Translating gives CASSPRNPGELFF.

This clonotype was observed a few times. This rearrangement joins TRBV14 to TRBJ2-2, with D hard to call. The CDR3 is 14 residues long. Germline V lookup: CDR1 SGHDN, CDR2 FVKESK. The ends were cut back, 5 bases at V and 0 bases at J, with 7 bases in the middle. This CDR3 is CASSATANTGELFF. DNA for the CDR3: TGTGCCAGCAGCGCTACAGCGAACACCGGGGAGCTGTTTTTT.

In this sample, this clonotype turned up a few times. The chain uses TRBV6-5 and TRBJ2-7; TRBD1 might be the D (6 bases). Trimming left V 8 bases short and J 1 base short, with 9 bases between. Per the germline V gene, CDR1 is MNHEY and CDR2 is SVGAGI. The CDR3 length is 12 residues. CDR3: CASGRGSYEQYF. The CDR3 DNA sequence: TGTGCCAGCGGTAGGGGGTCCTACGAGCAGTACTTC.

The chain uses TRBV6-2 or TRBV6-3 and TRBJ2-1; D might be TRBD2 (6 bases). This CDR3 region has 12 residues. Trimming took 7 bases from V and 6 from J, leaving 10 bases between them. Per germline, CDR1 MNHEY and CDR2 SVGEGT. CDR3 DNA: TGTGCCAGCACCCTGGGACTCAATGAGCAGTTCTTC. As protein: CASTLGLNEQFF.

The sample holds a few counts of this clonotype. The chain is built from TRBV13 and TRBJ2-5, with 14 bases lining up with TRBD2. Germline lookup yields CDR1 PRHDT and CDR2 FYEKMQ (reference sequence). The CDR3 is made up of 16 amino acids. J lost 5 bases, V lost 5 bases, and 7 bases had no gene match. CDR3 loop: CASSNRLAGGRETQYF. CDR3 DNA sequence: TGTGCCAGCAGCAACCGACTAGCGGGGGGGAGGGAGACCCAGTACTTC.

The sample holds a few counts of this clonotype. V usage is TRBV7-9 and J usage is TRBJ1-4; D is perhaps TRBD1 (5 bases). V was shortened by 3 bases and J by 2 bases, with 16 bases between the two germline ends. Germline-derived CDR1 and CDR2 are SEHNR and FQNEAQ (reference sequence). CDR3 length: 17 amino acids. The CDR3 nucleotides are TGTGCCAGCAGCTTTAAGGGCCTTTCAGGGACTAATGAAAAACTGTTTTTT. Encoded protein: CASSFKGLSGTNEKLFF.

This clonotype was counted a few times. The rearrangement links TRBV7-6 to TRBJ1-1; 8 bases align to TRBD1. This CDR3 contains 13 residues. J lost 4 bases, V lost 5 bases, and 3 bases had no gene match. Germline CDR1 SGHVS, CDR2 FNYEAQ. The CDR3 region has the DNA TGTGCCAGCAGCCCAGGGGGCCTCACTGAAGCTTTCTTT. Translation gives CASSPGGLTEAFF.